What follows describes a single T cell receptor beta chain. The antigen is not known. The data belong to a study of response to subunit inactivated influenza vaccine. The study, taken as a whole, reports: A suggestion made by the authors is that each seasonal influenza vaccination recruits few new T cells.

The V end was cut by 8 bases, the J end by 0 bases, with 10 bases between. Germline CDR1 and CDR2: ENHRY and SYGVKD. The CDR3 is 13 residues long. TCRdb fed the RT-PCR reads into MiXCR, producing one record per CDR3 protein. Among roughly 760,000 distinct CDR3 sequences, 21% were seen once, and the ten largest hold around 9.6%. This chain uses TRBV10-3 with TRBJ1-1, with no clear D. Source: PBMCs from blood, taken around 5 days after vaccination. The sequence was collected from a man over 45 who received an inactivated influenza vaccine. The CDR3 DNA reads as TGTGCCATCCATTCGCCAATGAACACTGAAGCTTTCTTT. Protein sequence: CAIHSPMNTEAFF.